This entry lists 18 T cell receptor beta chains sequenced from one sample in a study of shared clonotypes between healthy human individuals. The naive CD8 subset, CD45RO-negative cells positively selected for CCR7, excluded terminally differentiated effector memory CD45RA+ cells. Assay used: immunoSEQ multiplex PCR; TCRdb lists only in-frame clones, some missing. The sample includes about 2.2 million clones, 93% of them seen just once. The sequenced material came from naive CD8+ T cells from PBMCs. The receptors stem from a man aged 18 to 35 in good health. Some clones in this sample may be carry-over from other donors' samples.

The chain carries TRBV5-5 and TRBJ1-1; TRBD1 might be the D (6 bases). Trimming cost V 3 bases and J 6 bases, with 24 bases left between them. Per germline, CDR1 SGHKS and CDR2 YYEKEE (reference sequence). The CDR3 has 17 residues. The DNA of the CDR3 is TGTGCCAGCAGCTGGGCTAGGACAGTCATTCAAGGGGCTGAAGCTTTCTTT. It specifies CASSWARTVIQGAEAFF.

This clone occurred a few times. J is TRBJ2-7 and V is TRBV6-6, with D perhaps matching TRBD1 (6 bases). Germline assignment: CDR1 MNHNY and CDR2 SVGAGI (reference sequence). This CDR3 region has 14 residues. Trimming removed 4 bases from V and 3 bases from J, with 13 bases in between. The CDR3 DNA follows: TGTGCCAGCAGTTGGACAGCCTCGGGCTACGAGCAGTACTTC. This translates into CASSWTASGYEQYF.

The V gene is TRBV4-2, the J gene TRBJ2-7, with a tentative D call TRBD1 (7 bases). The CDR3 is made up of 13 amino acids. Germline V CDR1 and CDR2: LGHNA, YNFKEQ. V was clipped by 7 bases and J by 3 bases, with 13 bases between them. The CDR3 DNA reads TGTGCCAGCACAGGGGGGAAGGACTACGAGCAGTACTTC. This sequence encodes CASTGGKDYEQYF.

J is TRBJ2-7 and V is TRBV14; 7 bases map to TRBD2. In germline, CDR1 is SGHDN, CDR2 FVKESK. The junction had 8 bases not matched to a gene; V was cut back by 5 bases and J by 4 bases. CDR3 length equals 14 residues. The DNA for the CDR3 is TGTGCCAGCAGCTTAAGCGGGATAGGATACGAGCAGTACTTC. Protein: CASSLSGIGYEQYF.

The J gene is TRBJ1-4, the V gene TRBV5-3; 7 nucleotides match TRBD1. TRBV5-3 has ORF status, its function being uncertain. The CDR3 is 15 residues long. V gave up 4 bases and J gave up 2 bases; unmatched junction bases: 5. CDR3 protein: CARSPRGRTNEKLFF. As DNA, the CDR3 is TGTGCCAGAAGCCCGAGGGGGCGGACTAATGAAAAACTGTTTTTT.

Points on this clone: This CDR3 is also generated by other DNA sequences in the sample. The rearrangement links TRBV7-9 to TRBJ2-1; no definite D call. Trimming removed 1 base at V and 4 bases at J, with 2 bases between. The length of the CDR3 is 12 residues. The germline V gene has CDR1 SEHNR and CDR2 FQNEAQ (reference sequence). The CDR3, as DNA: TGTGCCAGCAGCTTAGTGTACAATGAGCAGTTCTTC. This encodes CASSLVYNEQFF.

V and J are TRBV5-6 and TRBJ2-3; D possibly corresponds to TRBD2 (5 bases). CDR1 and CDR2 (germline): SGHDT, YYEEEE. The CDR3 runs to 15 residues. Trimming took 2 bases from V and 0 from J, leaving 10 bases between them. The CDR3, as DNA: TGTGCCAGCAGCTTAGACTACCCTAGCACAGATACGCAGTATTTT. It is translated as CASSLDYPSTDTQYF.

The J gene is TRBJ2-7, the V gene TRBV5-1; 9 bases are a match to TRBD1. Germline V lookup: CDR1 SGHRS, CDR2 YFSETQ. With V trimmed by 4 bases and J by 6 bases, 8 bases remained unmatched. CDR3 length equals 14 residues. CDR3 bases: TGCGCCAGCAGCGGGGGACAGGGCCCCTCCGAGCAGTACTTC. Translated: CASSGGQGPSEQYF.

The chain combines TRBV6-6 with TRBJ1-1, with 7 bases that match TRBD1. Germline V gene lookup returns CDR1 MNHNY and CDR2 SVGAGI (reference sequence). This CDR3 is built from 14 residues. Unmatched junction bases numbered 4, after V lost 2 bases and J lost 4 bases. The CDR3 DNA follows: TGTGCCAGCAGTTACGCTTCAGGGGGCACTGAAGCTTTCTTT. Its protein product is CASSYASGGTEAFF.

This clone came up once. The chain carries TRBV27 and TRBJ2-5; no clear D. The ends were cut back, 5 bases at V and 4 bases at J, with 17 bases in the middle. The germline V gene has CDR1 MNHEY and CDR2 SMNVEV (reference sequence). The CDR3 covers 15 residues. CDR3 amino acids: CASSPLDPSPETQYF. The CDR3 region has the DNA TGTGCCAGCAGTCCACTCGACCCCTCCCCAGAGACCCAGTACTTC.

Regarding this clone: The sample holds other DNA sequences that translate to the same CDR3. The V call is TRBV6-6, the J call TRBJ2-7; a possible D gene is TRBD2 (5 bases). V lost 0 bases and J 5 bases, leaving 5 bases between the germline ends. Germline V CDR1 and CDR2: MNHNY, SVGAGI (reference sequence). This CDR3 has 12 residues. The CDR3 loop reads CASSYSRDEQYF. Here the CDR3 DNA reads TGTGCCAGCAGTTACTCGCGGGACGAGCAGTACTTC.

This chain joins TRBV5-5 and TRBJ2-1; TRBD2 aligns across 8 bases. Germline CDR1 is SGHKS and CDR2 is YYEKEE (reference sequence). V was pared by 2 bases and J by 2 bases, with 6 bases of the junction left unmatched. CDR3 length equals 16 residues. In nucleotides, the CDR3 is TGTGCCAGCAGCTTTACTGCGGGAGGTACCTACAATGAGCAGTTCTTC. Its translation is CASSFTAGGTYNEQFF.

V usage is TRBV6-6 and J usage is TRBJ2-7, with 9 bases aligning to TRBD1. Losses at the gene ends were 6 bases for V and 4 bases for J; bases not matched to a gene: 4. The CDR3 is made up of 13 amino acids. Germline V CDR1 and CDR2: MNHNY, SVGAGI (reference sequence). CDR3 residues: CASRRDRAYEQYF. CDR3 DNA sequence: TGTGCCAGCAGGAGGGACAGGGCGTACGAGCAGTACTTC.

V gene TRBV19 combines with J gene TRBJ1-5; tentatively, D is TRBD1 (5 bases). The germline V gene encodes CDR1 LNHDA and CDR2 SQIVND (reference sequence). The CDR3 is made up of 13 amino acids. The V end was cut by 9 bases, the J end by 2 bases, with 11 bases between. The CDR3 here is CASQGFGNQPQHF. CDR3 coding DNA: TGTGCCAGCCAGGGTTTCGGCAATCAGCCCCAGCATTTT.

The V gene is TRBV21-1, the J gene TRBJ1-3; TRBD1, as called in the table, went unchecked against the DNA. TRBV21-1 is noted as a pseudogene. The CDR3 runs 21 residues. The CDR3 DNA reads TGTGCCAGCAGCAAAGGGCGAGAACAGCAAATAGAAAAGAGCTCTGGAAACACCATATATTTT. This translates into CASSKGREQQIEKSSGNTIYF.

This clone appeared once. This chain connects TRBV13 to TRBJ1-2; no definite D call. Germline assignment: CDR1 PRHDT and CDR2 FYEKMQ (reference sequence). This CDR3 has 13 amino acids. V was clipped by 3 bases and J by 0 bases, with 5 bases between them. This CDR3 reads CASSFTANYGYTF. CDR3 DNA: TGTGCCAGCAGCTTCACAGCTAACTATGGCTACACCTTC.

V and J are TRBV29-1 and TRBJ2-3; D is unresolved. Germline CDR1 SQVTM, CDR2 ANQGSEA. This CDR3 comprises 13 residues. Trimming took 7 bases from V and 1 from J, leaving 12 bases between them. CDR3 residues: CSGLLWGTDTQYF. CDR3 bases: TGCAGCGGCCTCCTTTGGGGCACAGATACGCAGTATTTT.

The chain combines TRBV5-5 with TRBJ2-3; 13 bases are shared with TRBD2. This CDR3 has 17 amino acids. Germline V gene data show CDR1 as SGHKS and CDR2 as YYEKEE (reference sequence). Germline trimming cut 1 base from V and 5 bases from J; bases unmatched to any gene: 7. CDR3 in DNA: TGTGCCAGCAGCTTGTATCGAACTAGCGGGAGGGAAGATACGCAGTATTTT. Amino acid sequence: CASSLYRTSGREDTQYF.